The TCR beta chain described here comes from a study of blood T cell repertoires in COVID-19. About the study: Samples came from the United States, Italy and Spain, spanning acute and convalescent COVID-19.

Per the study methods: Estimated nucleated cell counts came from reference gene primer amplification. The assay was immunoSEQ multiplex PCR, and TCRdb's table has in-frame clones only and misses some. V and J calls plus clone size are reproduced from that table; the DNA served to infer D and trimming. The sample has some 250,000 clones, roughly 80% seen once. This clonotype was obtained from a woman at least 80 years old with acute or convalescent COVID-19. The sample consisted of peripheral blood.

The CDR3 sequence: CASSLSLAGGGYEQYF. In nucleotides, the CDR3 is TGTGCCAGCAGCTTATCCCTAGCGGGGGGGGGCTACGAGCAGTACTTC. The chain joins TRBV7-2 to TRBJ2-7; 12 bases match TRBD2. V lost 2 bases to trimming and J lost 3 bases; unmatched junction nucleotides: 5. This CDR3 has 16 residues. Germline V gives CDR1 SGHTA, CDR2 FQGNSA.